This T cell receptor (beta chain) stems from a study of identical twins. From germline, CDR1 is MDHEN and CDR2 SYDVKM. With 3 bases clipped from V and 14 bases from J, the junction kept 3 bases outside the gene matches. The CDR3 has 11 residues. TCRdb ran MiXCR on the 5' RACE reads and lists one entry per CDR3 protein. The table has around 1.7 million distinct CDR3 sequences, less than 35% seen once. The genes are TRBV28 and TRBJ1-4; the match to TRBD1 covers 7 bases. Material for sequencing was cord blood. This TCR derives from a newborn girl in good health. The CDR3 spells CASSLTGKLFF. The CDR3 region has the DNA TGTGCCAGCAGTTTGACAGGGAAGCTGTTTTTT.